The 2 T cell receptor beta chains given below trace back to one sample, sequenced in a study of T cell changes during pregnancy in multiple sclerosis. Clones were sequenced by immunoSEQ multiplex PCR, and TCRdb holds only the in-frame ones, with some missing. Altogether approximately 44,000 clones are present, 91% being singletons, with the ten largest covering roughly 0.75%. The sequenced sample was CD4+ T cells from peripheral blood mononuclear cells, obtained before pregnancy. The receptor set was obtained from a female donor with multiple sclerosis, enrolled in a pregnancy study.

V usage is TRBV18 and J usage is TRBJ2-7; D may be TRBD2 (5 bases). This CDR3 has 16 residues. Germline loops: CDR1 KGHSH, CDR2 LQKENI. V shed 3 bases and J shed 6 bases, with 21 bases lying between them. The CDR3 DNA reads TGTGCCAGCTCACCCTCCCCCGGGAAAGCTTTCAGCGAGCAGTACTTC. Residues: CASSPSPGKAFSEQYF.

In DNA, the CDR3 is TGTGCCAGCAGCTCGCTTGTTGGGACAGATTATGGCTACACCTTC. This sequence encodes CASSSLVGTDYGYTF. The chain is built from TRBV7-2 and TRBJ1-2, with 7 bases identical to TRBD1. With V trimmed by 4 bases and J by 5 bases, 10 bases remained unmatched. Germline V CDR1 and CDR2: SGHTA, FQGNSA. The CDR3 totals 15 residues.